These 25 T cell receptor beta chains originate from one sample sequenced in a study of blood T cells in healthy people across ages. Together with a sample-barcoded 5' primer, a J-beta primer mix was included in a second PCR lasting about 6 to 11 cycles. TCRdb itself ran the 5' RACE reads through MiXCR, one entry per CDR3 protein. Of around 870,000 distinct CDR3 sequences listed, about 28% are singletons. Sequencing was done on a sample of blood. The receptors shown here come from a woman older than 75 in good health.

Points on this clonotype: No conserved phenylalanine or tryptophan ends this CDR3, so it is likely a read error. This chain joins TRBV7-2 and TRBJ1-2, with 10 bases identical to TRBD1. The CDR3 runs 13 residues. The junction had 5 bases not matched to a gene; V was cut back by 5 bases and J by 8 bases. Germline V gene data show CDR1 as SGHTA and CDR2 as FQGNSA. In nucleotides, the CDR3 is TGTGCCAGCAGCCTGGGACAGGGGCTGGGCTACACCTGC. It translates to CASSLGQGLGYTC.

This clonotype was observed many times. The gene calls are TRBV12-3 or TRBV12-4 and TRBJ2-7, with D possibly matching TRBD1 (6 bases). This CDR3 has 14 residues. The V end lost 4 bases, the J end lost 6 bases, and 16 bases lay between the germline ends. In nucleotides, the CDR3 is TGTGCCAGCAGTTATGAATGGGGGCGAAGCGAGCAGTACTTC. This gives the protein CASSYEWGRSEQYF.

This clonotype occurred many times. V usage is TRBV25-1 and J usage is TRBJ2-3, with 9 bases fitting TRBD2. This CDR3 contains 15 residues. Germline values: CDR1 MGHDK, CDR2 SYGVNS. Trimming removed 9 bases from V and 4 bases from J; junction bases left unmatched: 11. CDR3 residues: CASSERAGGADTQYF. In DNA, the CDR3 is TGTGCCAGTTCCGAACGGGCGGGGGGGGCAGATACGCAGTATTTT.

This clonotype was counted many times. The genes are TRBV24-1 and TRBJ2-7, with a tentative D call TRBD1 (5 bases). In germline, CDR1 is KGHDR, CDR2 SFDVKD. Trimming left V 3 bases short and J 5 bases short, with 7 bases between. CDR3 length equals 12 residues. Here the CDR3 reads CATSDTDNEQYF. Here the CDR3 DNA reads TGTGCCACCAGTGATACGGACAACGAGCAGTACTTC.

This clonotype was detected ten times or more. The chain recombines TRBV7-2 with TRBJ2-5; 7 bases agree with TRBD1. CDR1 and CDR2 (germline): SGHTA, FQGNSA. The CDR3 consists of 15 residues. V lost 3 bases and J lost 1; bases outside the gene matches: 5. CDR3 protein: CASSFNRGVQETQYF. The CDR3, as DNA: TGTGCCAGCAGCTTTAACAGGGGTGTCCAAGAGACCCAGTACTTC.

This chain uses TRBV7-2 with TRBJ2-7; D is unresolved. The CDR3 covers 11 residues. CDR1 SGHTA and CDR2 FQGNSA come from the germline V gene. V was trimmed by 5 bases and J by 9 bases, leaving 11 bases between them. The CDR3 here is CASSNRQTQYF. For the CDR3, the DNA is TGTGCCAGCAGCAACCGACAAACGCAGTACTTC. The full variable domain, in which reference TRBV7-2 and TRBJ2-7 provide the parts outside the CDR3, is GAGVSQSPSNKVTEKGKDVELRCDPISGHTALYWYRQSLGQGLEFLIYFQGNSAPDKSGLPSDRFSAERTGGSVSTLTIQRTQQEDSAVYLCASSNRQTQYFGPGTRLTVT.

The chain's CDR3 is CAWVATGVTEAFF. Here the CDR3 DNA reads TGTGCCTGGGTCGCAACAGGGGTGACTGAAGCTTTCTTT. The V gene is TRBV30, the J gene TRBJ1-1; 7 nucleotides agree with TRBD1. The ends lost 5 bases at V and 5 bases at J; junction bases unmatched: 8. Germline V gene lookup returns CDR1 GTSNPN and CDR2 SVGIG (reference sequence). CDR3 length equals 13 residues.

V gene TRBV30 combines with J gene TRBJ1-2; D might be TRBD1 (6 bases). This CDR3 has 11 residues. Germline CDR1 reads GTSNPN; CDR2 reads SVGIG (reference sequence). V was cut by 8 bases and J by 7 bases, with 14 bases left in between. In DNA form, the CDR3 reads TGTGCCCTCGAGGGGGTACGTGGCTACACCTTC. Protein sequence: CALEGVRGYTF.

This clonotype was seen at least ten times. The CDR3 reads CASSSTTGGSGYTF. CDR3 coding DNA: TGCGCCAGCAGCTCTACCACAGGGGGCTCTGGCTACACCTTC. The chain joins TRBV5-1 to TRBJ1-2, with TRBD1 matching 9 bases. The CDR3 covers 14 residues. Germline lookup yields CDR1 SGHRS and CDR2 YFSETQ. V trimming: 3 bases; J trimming: 7 bases; junction bases outside the gene matches: 7.

This clonotype showed up many times. The chain recombines TRBV18 with TRBJ2-1; no clear D gene. V dropped 2 bases and J dropped 9 bases, with 11 bases sitting between them. Germline V lookup: CDR1 KGHSH, CDR2 LQKENI. The CDR3 runs 13 residues. This CDR3 is CASSPDQSVEQFF. CDR3 bases: TGTGCCAGCTCACCAGACCAATCCGTTGAGCAGTTCTTC.

This clonotype was seen a few times. J is TRBJ1-2 and V is TRBV19, with D possibly TRBD1 on 6 matching bases. The CDR3 is made up of 15 amino acids. CDR1 is LNHDA and CDR2 is SQIVND in the germline V gene (reference sequence). Trimming removed 6 bases at V and 1 base at J, with 15 bases between. In DNA form, the CDR3 reads TGTGCCAGTAGGCTCGGGGGGCTCCTTAACTATGGCTACACCTTC. It yields the protein CASRLGGLLNYGYTF.

This clonotype was observed a handful of times. The chain recombines TRBV19 with TRBJ2-1; 8 positions match TRBD2. V was clipped by 3 bases and J by 4 bases; unmatched bases: 11. The V gene's germline CDR1 is LNHDA and CDR2 SQIVND (reference sequence). The CDR3 extends over 17 amino acids. The chain's CDR3 is CASSIWPSGSSYNEQFF. CDR3 nucleotide sequence: TGTGCCAGTAGTATTTGGCCTAGCGGGTCTTCTTACAATGAGCAGTTCTTC.

This clonotype was seen only a few times. The chain has TRBV12-3 or TRBV12-4 and TRBJ2-2; D is unclear. The CDR3 is 15 residues long. The V end was cut by 3 bases, the J end by 0 bases, with 8 bases between. The CDR3 region is CASSLVQPNTGELFF. Here the CDR3 DNA reads TGTGCCAGCAGTTTGGTTCAACCGAACACCGGGGAGCTGTTTTTT.

The gene calls are TRBV9 and TRBJ2-3; 9 nucleotides agree with TRBD2. V dropped 3 bases and J dropped 2; count of bases not matched to a gene: 13. Germline values: CDR1 SGDLS, CDR2 YYNGEE. CDR3 length: 18 amino acids. The CDR3 bases are TGTGCCAGCAGCGAGGGGGCAAGGCTAGCGGGATACACAGATACGCAGTATTTT. Encoded protein: CASSEGARLAGYTDTQYF.

At least ten counts were recorded for this clonotype. V is TRBV7-2 and J is TRBJ2-1; 12 bases fit TRBD2. From germline, CDR1 is SGHTA and CDR2 FQGNSA. The V segment lost 3 bases and the J segment 9 bases; nucleotides outside the gene matches: 3. This CDR3 has 14 residues. The CDR3 region is CASSFASGGVEQFF. In DNA form, the CDR3 reads TGTGCCAGCAGCTTCGCTAGCGGGGGGGTTGAGCAGTTCTTC.

V is TRBV6-1 and J is TRBJ1-1; D call uncertain. The V and J ends lost 8 bases and 1 base respectively, with 11 bases between them. The CDR3 extends over 13 amino acids. Germline CDR1 MNHNS, CDR2 SASEGT. CDR3 region: CASGVTQNTEAFF. The CDR3 bases are TGTGCCAGCGGGGTCACGCAGAACACTGAAGCTTTCTTT.

A few counts support this clonotype. This chain uses TRBV28 with TRBJ2-1, with TRBD2 as a possible D gene (6 bases). CDR3 size: 16 residues. Trimming shortened V by 5 bases and J by 3 bases, and 17 bases separated the two germline ends. The germline gives CDR1 MDHEN, CDR2 SYDVKM. For the CDR3, the DNA is TGTGCCAGCAGTGGTGCCGGGACTGCTAACTACAATGAGCAGTTCTTC. It encodes CASSGAGTANYNEQFF.

There are many counts of this clonotype. The rearrangement uses TRBV5-1 and TRBJ1-2; D remains ambiguous. This CDR3 spans 15 amino acids. The germline gives CDR1 SGHRS, CDR2 YFSETQ. V was cut by 0 bases and J by 12 bases, with 21 bases left in between. The CDR3 coding sequence is TGCGCCAGCAGCTTGGATGCCGCCATTGCCGGCTATGACACCTTC. Protein sequence: CASSLDAAIAGYDTF.

V usage is TRBV6-5 and J usage is TRBJ2-7; 7 nucleotides match TRBD2. CDR1 is MNHEY, CDR2 SVGAGI, per germline. The CDR3 spans 16 residues. The V and J ends lost 7 bases and 2 bases, in that order; junction bases with no gene match: 14. The DNA of the CDR3 is TGTGCCAGCACCGAAGTTGGGGGGAGGGCCCCCTACGAGCAGTACTTC. This sequence encodes CASTEVGGRAPYEQYF.

The CDR3 DNA reads TGCGCCAGCAGTGGGAAAGTCGGCGGTACCTACGAGCAGTACTTC. Translated, it gives CASSGKVGGTYEQYF. The gene calls are TRBV10-1 and TRBJ2-7; D uncertain. Per the germline V gene, CDR1 is WNHNN and CDR2 is SYGVQD (reference sequence). There are 15 residues in the CDR3. V was shortened by 4 bases and J by 2 bases, with 15 bases between the two germline ends.

This clonotype was found a few times. In nucleotides, the CDR3 is TGTGCCACCAGAAGTGGCAGGAACACTGAAGCTTTCTTT. It yields the protein CATRSGRNTEAFF. The genes are TRBV24-1 and TRBJ1-1; no definite D call. CDR3 size: 13 residues. CDR1 is KGHDR, CDR2 SFDVKD, per germline. V was pared by 7 bases and J by 1 base, with 9 bases between.

To note about this clonotype: This may stem from a read error, because a much larger clone lies one nucleotide away. The rearrangement links TRBV10-3 to TRBJ1-5; D not certain. This CDR3 has 16 amino acids. V was trimmed by 4 bases and J by 4 bases, leaving 17 bases between them. Germline V gene sequence: CDR1 ENHRY, CDR2 SYGVKD. The CDR3 reads CAISGTAGRLNQPQHF. The CDR3 DNA follows: TGTGCCATCAGTGGGACGGCCGGGCGCCTAAATCAGCCCCAGCATTTT.

This chain joins TRBV12-3 or TRBV12-4 and TRBJ2-3; D is undetermined. Trimming removed 2 bases from V and 4 bases from J, with 13 bases in between. The CDR3 loop spans 15 amino acids. CDR3 DNA: TGTGCCAGCAGTTTATTTAGGGTCGGACCAGATACGCAGTATTTT. This translates into CASSLFRVGPDTQYF.

This clonotype was found a few times. CDR3 in amino acids: CASSQNSGTYNEQFF. In DNA form, the CDR3 reads TGTGCCAGCAGCCAGAACTCAGGAACCTACAATGAGCAGTTCTTC. V is TRBV4-2 and J is TRBJ2-1; D unclear. Germline CDR1 is LGHNA and CDR2 is YNFKEQ. The CDR3 is made up of 15 amino acids. Trimming removed 3 bases from V and 2 bases from J, with 11 bases in between.

This clonotype showed up many times. This chain joins TRBV6-6 and TRBJ2-7; 12 bases are a match to TRBD2. The V and J ends lost 6 bases and 0 bases, in that order; junction bases with no gene match: 9. CDR3 length equals 17 residues. Germline V gene sequence: CDR1 MNHNY, CDR2 SVGAGI (reference sequence). CDR3 coding DNA: TGTGCCAGCAGGGAGACTAGCGGGGGATTGAGCTCCTACGAGCAGTACTTC. Its translation is CASRETSGGLSSYEQYF.